The T cell receptor (beta chain) under discussion was sequenced for a study of beta chain features in type 1 diabetes. Whole-study findings and limits: Type 1 diabetes patients had moderately but significantly shorter TCRB CDR3s in all four CD4+ subsets. For patients, the naive, central memory and Treg TCRB repertoires appeared more alike than for healthy donors. Diminished insertions and augmented deletions at VDJ junctions characterized type 1 diabetes patients.

Every bit of the isolated RNA underwent reverse transcription, so sequencing read expressed TCRB transcripts. Sequencing used immunoSEQ multiplex PCR; TCRdb keeps in-frame clones, though not all of them. The data show approximately 730,000 clones, roughly 13% seen once. This clone was detected only a few times. Its antigen is unknown. Researchers reported sorting CD4+ naive, central memory, regulatory and stem cell-like memory cells via CD45RO/CCR7/CD25/CD127/CD95/CD27. Sequenced material: naive CD4+ T cells from blood. The sequence was obtained from a young man with type 1 diabetes.

The CDR3 spells CASSPQRGANNEQFF. For the CDR3, the DNA is TGTGCCAGCAGCCCCCAGCGGGGGGCCAACAATGAGCAGTTCTTC. This chain links TRBV14 with TRBJ2-1, with 9 positions matching TRBD2. The V and J ends lost 4 bases and 5 bases, in that order; junction bases with no gene match: 6. Per germline, CDR1 SGHDN and CDR2 FVKESK. The CDR3 spans 15 residues.